This TCR beta chain was captured in a study of blood T cell repertoires in COVID-19. Study as a whole: The United States, Italy and Spain provided the acute and convalescent COVID-19 samples. Sources were T cells, B-cell-depleted T cells, or PBMCs; the material itself was cDNA or gDNA.

Authors' methods: Reference gene primer amplification in the assay estimated nucleated cell counts. Produced via immunoSEQ multiplex PCR; TCRdb's table is partial and in-frame only. The V and J calls and the clone size are those of that table, but D and trimming were determined from the DNA. The sample includes around 70,000 clones, roughly three quarters seen only once; the top ten take over 20%. The trim removed 1 base at V and 6 bases at J, leaving 5 bases unmatched. From germline, CDR1 is SEHNR and CDR2 FQNEAQ (reference sequence). The length of the CDR3 is 15 residues. This TCR derives from a man aged 70-80 years with acute or convalescent COVID-19. This chain joins TRBV7-9 and TRBJ1-2, with 10 bases lining up with TRBD1. Sequences were obtained from peripheral blood. This CDR3 is CASSLVTGGADGYTF. CDR3 sequence (DNA): TGTGCCAGCAGCTTAGTGACAGGGGGCGCGGATGGCTACACCTTC. Using reference TRBV7-9 and TRBJ1-2 for the parts outside the CDR3, the full variable domain is DTGVSQNPRHKITKRGQNVTFRCDPISEHNRLYWYRQTLGQGPEFLTYFQNEAQLEKSRLLSDRFSAERPKGSFSTLEIQRTEQGDSAMYLCASSLVTGGADGYTFGSGTRLTVV.